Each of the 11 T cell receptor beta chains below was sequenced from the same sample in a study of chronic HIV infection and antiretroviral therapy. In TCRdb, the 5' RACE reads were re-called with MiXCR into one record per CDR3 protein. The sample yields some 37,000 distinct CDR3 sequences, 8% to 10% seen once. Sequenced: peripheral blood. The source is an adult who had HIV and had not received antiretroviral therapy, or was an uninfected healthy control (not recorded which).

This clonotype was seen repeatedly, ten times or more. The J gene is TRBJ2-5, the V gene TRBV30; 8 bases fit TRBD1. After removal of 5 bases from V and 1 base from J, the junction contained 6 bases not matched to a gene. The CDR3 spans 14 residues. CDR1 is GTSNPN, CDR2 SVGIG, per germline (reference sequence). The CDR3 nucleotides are TGTGCCTGGGACAGGGGACAAGGCCAAGAGACCCAGTACTTC. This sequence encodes CAWDRGQGQETQYF.

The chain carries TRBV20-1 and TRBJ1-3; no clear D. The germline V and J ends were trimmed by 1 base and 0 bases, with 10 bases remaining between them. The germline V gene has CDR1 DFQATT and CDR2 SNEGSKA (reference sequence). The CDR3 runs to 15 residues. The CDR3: CSARGDNDSGNTIYF. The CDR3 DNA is TGCAGTGCTAGAGGGGATAACGACTCTGGAAACACCATATATTTT.

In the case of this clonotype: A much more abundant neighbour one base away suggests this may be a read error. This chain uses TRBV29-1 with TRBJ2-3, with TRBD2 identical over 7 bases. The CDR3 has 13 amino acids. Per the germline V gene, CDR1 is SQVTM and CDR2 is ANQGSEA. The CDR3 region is CSVQGLGTDTRYF. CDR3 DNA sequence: TGCAGCGTGCAAGGACTAGGTACCGATACGCGGTATTTT.

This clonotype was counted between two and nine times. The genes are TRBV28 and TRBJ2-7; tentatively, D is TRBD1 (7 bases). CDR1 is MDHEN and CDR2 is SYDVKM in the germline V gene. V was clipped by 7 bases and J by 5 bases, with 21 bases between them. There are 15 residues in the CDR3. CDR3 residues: CASNGGGLGTDEQYF. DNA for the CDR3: TGTGCCAGCAACGGAGGGGGCCTAGGAACGGACGAGCAGTACTTC.

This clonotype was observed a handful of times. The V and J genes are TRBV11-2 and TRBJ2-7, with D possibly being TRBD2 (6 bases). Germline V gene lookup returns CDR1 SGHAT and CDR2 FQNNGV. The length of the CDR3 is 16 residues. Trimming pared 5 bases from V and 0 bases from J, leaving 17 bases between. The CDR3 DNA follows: TGTGCCAGCAGCCTAAAGACTAGTAGCGGCTCCTACGAGCAGTACTTC. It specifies CASSLKTSSGSYEQYF.

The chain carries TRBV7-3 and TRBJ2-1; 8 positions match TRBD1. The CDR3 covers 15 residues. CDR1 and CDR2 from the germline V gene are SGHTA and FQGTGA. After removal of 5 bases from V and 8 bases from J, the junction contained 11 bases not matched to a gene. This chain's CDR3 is CASSPGGTGGHEQFF. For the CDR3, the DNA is TGTGCCAGCAGCCCCGGGGGTACAGGGGGGCATGAGCAGTTCTTC.

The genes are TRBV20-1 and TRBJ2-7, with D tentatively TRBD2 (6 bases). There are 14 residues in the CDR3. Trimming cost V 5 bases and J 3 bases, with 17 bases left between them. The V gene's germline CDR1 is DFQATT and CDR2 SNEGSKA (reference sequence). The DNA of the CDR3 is TGCAGTGCTCCCCTTGGGACCGGGGGCTACGAGCAGTACTTC. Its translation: CSAPLGTGGYEQYF.

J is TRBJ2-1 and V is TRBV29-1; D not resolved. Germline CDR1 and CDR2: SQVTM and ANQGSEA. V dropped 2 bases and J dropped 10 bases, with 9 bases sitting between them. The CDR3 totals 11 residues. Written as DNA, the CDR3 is TGCAGCGTTGAAAGATCCGAGGAGCAGTTCTTC. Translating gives CSVERSEEQFF.

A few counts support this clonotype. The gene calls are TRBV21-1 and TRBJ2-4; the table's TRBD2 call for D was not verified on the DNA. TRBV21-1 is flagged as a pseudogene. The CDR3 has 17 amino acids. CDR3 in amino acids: CASTQKEDCLAKNIQYF. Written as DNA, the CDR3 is TGTGCCAGCACCCAAAAGGAGGACTGTCTAGCCAAAAACATTCAGTACTTC.

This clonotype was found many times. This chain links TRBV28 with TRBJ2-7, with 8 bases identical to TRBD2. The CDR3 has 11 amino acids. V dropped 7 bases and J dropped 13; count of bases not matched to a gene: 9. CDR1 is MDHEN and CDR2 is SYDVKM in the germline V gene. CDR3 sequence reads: CASTRSGSEYF. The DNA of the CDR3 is TGTGCCAGCACCCGGAGCGGGAGCGAATACTTC.

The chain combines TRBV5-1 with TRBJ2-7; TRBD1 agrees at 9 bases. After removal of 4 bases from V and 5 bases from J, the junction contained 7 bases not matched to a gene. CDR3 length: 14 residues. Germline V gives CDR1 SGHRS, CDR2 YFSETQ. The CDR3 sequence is CASSRAGQGHEQYF. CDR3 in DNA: TGCGCCAGCAGCCGGGCGGGACAGGGCCACGAGCAGTACTTC.